These T cell receptor beta chains were read from a single sample in a study of cytomegalovirus exposure and HLA in healthy donors. The method was immunoSEQ multiplex PCR; TCRdb's version includes in-frame clones alone and lacks a portion of them. The sample includes under 200,000 clones, over 60% of them seen just once. Sequenced input: PBMCs. These receptors came from a woman aged 40 to 55 in good health and CMV-seronegative. Both conserved end residues are part of each CDR3. Size is stated for part of the rows, as once, few or many counts, or as a class when the clone is expanded.

length | size | J | V | CDR3
15 | few | TRBJ2-1 | TRBV5-1 | CASSQGTGKHNEQFF
14 | - | TRBJ1-2 | TRBV5-6 | CASSLGRGLGGYTF
15 | - | TRBJ2-7 | TRBV4-2 | CASSQDGQGFAVQYF
14 | once | TRBJ1-5 | TRBV7-2 | CASSSTGGNQPQHF
15 | - | TRBJ2-1 | TRBV5-5 | CASSLMAGGFNEQFF
14 | - | TRBJ1-3 | TRBV7-6 | CASSWRPSGNTIYF
14 | - | TRBJ2-5 | TRBV28 | CASIPRATPGQGHF
16 | - | TRBJ1-1 | TRBV12-5 | CASGLGGSSIVTEAFF
13 | - | TRBJ2-7 | TRBV5-1 | CASSWDSHYEQYF
14 | - | TRBJ2-7 | TRBV5-1 | CASSLVRTPYEQYF
13 | - | TRBJ1-3 | TRBV5-6 | CASSSFSGNTIYF
16 | - | - | TRBV25-1 | CASDKQVGEDRYEQYF
14 | - | TRBJ1-2 | TRBV10-3 | CAISAAGTEYGYTF
17 | - | TRBJ1-2 | TRBV28 | CASSLNTGQGPRGGYTF
16 | - | TRBJ1-5 | TRBV5-8 | CASSSDRGIRNQPQHF
11 | - | TRBJ1-2 | TRBV29-1 | CSVEEAGGYTF